This TCR beta chain was retrieved from a study of T cell responses to AZD1222 COVID-19 vaccine (dated by TCRdb to about 2021). Regarding the research as a whole: A total of over 230 trial participants underwent TCR sequencing, of whom 207 received two doses of AZD1222 and about 26 received two doses of the MenACWY control vaccine. Enrollment into the trials was organized by age into subgroups of 18-55, 56-69 and 70-plus years, and those subgroups contained approximately 160, 26 and 62 TCR-sequenced participants, respectively.

The time point label here, explained by the study, means: baseline before first vaccination. What this sample's treatment or condition label stands for: meningococcal conjugate vaccine given as trial control. Samples from vaccinated people were obtained from the UK trials COV001 and COV002, which included a single-blind randomized controlled phase 2/3 trial of AZD1222 (ChAdOx1 nCoV-19) in healthy adults. For TCRbeta chain sequencing, PBMC samples from trial participants were taken at day 0 and at day 28 after the second dose. The CDR3 regions of human TCRbeta chains were analyzed by immunosequencing. Concerning the study's data processing: Repertoire TCRs were checked for matches against a reference library of SARS-CoV-2-specific TCRs that had been generated using the MIRA antigen-specificity platform. Breadth was defined as the fraction of unique TCRs that were SARS-CoV-2-associated. Depth was defined as the fraction of total T cells that were SARS-CoV-2-associated. Using the MIRA data, each spike-specific TCR was assigned both to the spike region to which the TCR was reactive and to a CD4 or CD8 class. Log10-transformed breadth and depth values were compared by one-way ANOVA with Sidak's multiple comparisons tests. TCRdb obtained this table from immuneACCESS and retained in-frame rearrangements with V and J assigned. These tables miss some clones; where compared with another copy, unresolved V genes account for less than half of the shortfall, and the remainder is unexplained. That table supplies the V and J calls and clone size; D and trimming were determined from the DNA. The sample records roughly 130,000 clones, 88% of which are singletons. The top ten hold about 19% of the sample.

Looking up the germline V gene yields CDR1 SGHVS and CDR2 FQNEAQ. From V the trimming removes 9 bases and from J it removes 8 bases, while the gene matches leave 13 bases of the junction unaccounted for. CDR3 length: 15 amino acids, cysteine to phenylalanine. Of all the DNA, just the CDR3 is kept, 45 bases in frame from base 1. Overall study outcomes, separate from this receptor: Nearly half of unique spike-specific TCRs reportedly recognized epitopes outside regions mutated in the B.1.351 and B.1.1.7 variants. Most participants were white British and females outnumbered males, and the authors suggested that clonal diversity may have been underestimated. In the small 56-69-year group, the increase in depth fell short of significance, most likely because of low power. Vaccine-associated CD4 TCRs spanned the whole spike protein, with dominant responses in regions 160-218 and 743-854. Spike-specific TCR breadth and depth rose significantly after two AZD1222 doses compared with day 0 and with MenACWY recipients. Only a handful of AZD1222 recipients were SARS-CoV-2 seropositive at baseline, limiting conclusions about previously exposed vaccinees. Because no day 14 peak-response samples were available, repertoires were characterized only after the peak T cell response.

As to this clone: What antigen it recognizes has not been identified. No base quality values were provided; no much bigger clone lies one nucleotide off.

This chain is built from TRBV7-8 and TRBJ2-1; TRBD2 fits 10 bases in the junction. The sequenced sample was peripheral blood, obtained on day 0 of MenACWY control vaccination. The sequence derives from an adult in good health. The DNA reads as follows: TGTGCCAGTCTTTCCAGAGCGGGAGGGAGGGATGAGCAGTTCTTC. This gives the protein CASLSRAGGRDEQFF.